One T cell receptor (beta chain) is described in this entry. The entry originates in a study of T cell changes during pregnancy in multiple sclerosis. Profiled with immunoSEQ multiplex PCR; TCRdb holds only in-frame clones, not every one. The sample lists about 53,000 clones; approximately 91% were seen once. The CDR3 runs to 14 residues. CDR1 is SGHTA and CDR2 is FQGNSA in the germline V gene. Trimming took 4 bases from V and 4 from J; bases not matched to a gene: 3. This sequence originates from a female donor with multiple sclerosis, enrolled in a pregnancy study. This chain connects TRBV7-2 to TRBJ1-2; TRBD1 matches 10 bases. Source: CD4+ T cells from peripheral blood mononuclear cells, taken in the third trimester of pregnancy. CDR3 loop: CASSSDRGIYGYTF. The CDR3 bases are TGTGCCAGCAGCTCGGACAGGGGGATCTATGGCTACACCTTC.